This TCR beta chain stems from a study of CD8 T cells in ankylosing spondylitis. Points from the study as a whole: Relatively rare in peripheral blood, disease-linked clones were also CD8+. From matched ankylosing spondylitis synovial fluid, disease-linked clones were reportedly recovered at significantly enriched levels. There was a TCR beta motif, made of several highly homologous variants, that appeared characteristic of ankylosing spondylitis blood.

Points on this clonotype: Its antigen is still unknown.

Preparation of TCR beta libraries was done by quantitative 5'-RACE with molecular barcodes. In TCRdb, the 5' RACE reads were re-called with MiXCR into one record per CDR3 protein. Seen here are 350,000 to 450,000 distinct CDR3 sequences, about 24% observed once, and the top ten hold about 0.92%. CDR3 length equals 14 residues. The V and J ends lost 5 bases and 1 base respectively, with 9 bases between them. The chain carries TRBV12-3 or TRBV12-4 and TRBJ1-5, with D possibly matching TRBD1 (5 bases). The sequence was obtained from a male donor with ankylosing spondylitis. Sequenced: blood, either unsorted or a sorted T cell fraction (not recorded which). The CDR3 nucleotides are TGTGCCAGCAGTAAGACAGTCAGCAATCAGCCCCAGCATTTT. Translated, it gives CASSKTVSNQPQHF.